Sequencing of this T cell receptor (beta chain) was carried out in a study of blood T cell repertoires in COVID-19. Germline lookup yields CDR1 SGHDT and CDR2 YYEEEE. The V end was cut by 7 bases, the J end by 6 bases, with 20 bases between. The CDR3 sequence is 14 residues long. Libraries were prepared by immunoSEQ multiplex PCR; TCRdb keeps only in-frame clonotypes and omits some of them. The table includes around 62,000 clones, 80% to 90% detected once. The material sequenced was peripheral blood. The TCR was taken from a man in his 60s with acute or convalescent COVID-19. The chain joins TRBV5-6 to TRBJ2-7; TRBD1 might be the D (6 bases). Here the CDR3 DNA reads TGTGCCAGCGCGCAACAACAGGGTTTGGGCGAGCAGTACTTC. This gives the protein CASAQQQGLGEQYF.